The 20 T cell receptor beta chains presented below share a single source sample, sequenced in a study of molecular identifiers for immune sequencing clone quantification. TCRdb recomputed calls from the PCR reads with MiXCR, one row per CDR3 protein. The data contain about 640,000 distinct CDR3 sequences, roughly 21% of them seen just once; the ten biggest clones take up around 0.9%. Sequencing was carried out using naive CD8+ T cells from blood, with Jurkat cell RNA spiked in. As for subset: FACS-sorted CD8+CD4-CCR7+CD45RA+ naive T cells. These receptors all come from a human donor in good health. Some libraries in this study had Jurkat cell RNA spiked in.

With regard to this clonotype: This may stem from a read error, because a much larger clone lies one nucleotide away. The CDR3 sequence: CAGSPREDSGNTIYF. CDR3 sequence (DNA): TGTGCCGGCAGCCCCAGAGAAGACTCTGGAAACACCATATATTTT. The J gene is TRBJ1-3, the V gene TRBV7-9, with D hard to call. The germline V gene encodes CDR1 SEHNR and CDR2 FQNEAQ (reference sequence). The length of the CDR3 is 15 residues.

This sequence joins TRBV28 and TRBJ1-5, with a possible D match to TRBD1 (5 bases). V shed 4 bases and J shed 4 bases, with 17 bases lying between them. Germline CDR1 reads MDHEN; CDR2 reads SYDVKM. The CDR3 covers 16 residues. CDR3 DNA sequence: TGTGCCAGCAGTTCACCGAGACAGACGTGGAATCAGCCCCAGCATTTT. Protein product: CASSSPRQTWNQPQHF. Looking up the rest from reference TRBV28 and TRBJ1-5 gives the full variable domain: DVKVTQSSRYLVKRTGEKVFLECVQDMDHENMFWYRQDPGLGLRLIYFSYDVKMKEKGDIPEGYSVSREKKERFSLILESASTNQTSMYLCASSSPRQTWNQPQHFGDGTRLSIL.

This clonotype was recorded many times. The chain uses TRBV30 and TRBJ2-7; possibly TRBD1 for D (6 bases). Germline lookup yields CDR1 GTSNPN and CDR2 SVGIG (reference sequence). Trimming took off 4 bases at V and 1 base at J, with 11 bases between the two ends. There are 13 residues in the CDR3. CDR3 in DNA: TGTGCCTGGACCGTAGGGGGTTCCTACGAGCAGTACTTC. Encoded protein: CAWTVGGSYEQYF.

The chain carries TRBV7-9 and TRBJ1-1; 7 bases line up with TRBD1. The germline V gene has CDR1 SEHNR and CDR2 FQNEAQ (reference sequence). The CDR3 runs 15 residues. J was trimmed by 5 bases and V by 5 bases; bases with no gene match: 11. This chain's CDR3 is CASSTSRQGSTEAFF. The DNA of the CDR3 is TGTGCCAGCAGCACCAGTCGACAGGGATCAACTGAAGCTTTCTTT.

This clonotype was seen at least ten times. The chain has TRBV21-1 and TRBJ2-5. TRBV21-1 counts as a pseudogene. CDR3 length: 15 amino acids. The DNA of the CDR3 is TGTGCCAGCAGCAAAGCGCTTAAGTCACAAGAGACCCAGTACTTC. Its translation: CASSKALKSQETQYF.

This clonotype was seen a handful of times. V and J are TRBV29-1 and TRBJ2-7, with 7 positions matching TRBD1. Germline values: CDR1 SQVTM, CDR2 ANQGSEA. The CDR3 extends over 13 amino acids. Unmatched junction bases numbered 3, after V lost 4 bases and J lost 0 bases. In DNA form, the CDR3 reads TGCAGCGTTGTCAGGGGGAACTCCTACGAGCAGTACTTC. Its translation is CSVVRGNSYEQYF.

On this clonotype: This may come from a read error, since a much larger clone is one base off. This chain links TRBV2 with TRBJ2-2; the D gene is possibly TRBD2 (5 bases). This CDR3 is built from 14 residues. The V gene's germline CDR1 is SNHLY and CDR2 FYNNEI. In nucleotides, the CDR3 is TGTGCCGGCAGTGCCTCGGGGTTCACCGGGGAGCTGTTTTTT. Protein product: CAGSASGFTGELFF. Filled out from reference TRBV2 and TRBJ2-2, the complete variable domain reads EPEVTQTPSHQVTQMGQEVILRCVPISNHLYFYWYRQILGQKVEFLVSFYNNEISEKSEIFDDQFSVERPDGSNFTLKIRSTKLEDSAMYFCAGSASGFTGELFFGEGSRLTVL.

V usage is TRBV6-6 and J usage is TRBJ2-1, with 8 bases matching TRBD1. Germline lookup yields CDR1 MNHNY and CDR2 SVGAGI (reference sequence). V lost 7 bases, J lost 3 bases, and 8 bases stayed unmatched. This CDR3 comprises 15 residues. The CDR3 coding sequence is TGTGCCAGCACCCTATGGGGGACAGGCTACAATGAGCAGTTCTTC. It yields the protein CASTLWGTGYNEQFF.

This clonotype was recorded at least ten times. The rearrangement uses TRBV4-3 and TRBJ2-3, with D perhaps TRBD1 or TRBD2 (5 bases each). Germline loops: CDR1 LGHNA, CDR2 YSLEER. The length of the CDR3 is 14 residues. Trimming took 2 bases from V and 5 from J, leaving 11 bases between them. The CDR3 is CASSQSRGRDTQYF. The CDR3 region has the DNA TGCGCCAGCAGCCAATCACGGGGCCGAGATACGCAGTATTTT.

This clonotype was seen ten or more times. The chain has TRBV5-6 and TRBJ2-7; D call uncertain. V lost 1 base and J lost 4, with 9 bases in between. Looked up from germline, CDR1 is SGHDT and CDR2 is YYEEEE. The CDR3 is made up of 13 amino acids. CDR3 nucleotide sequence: TGTGCCAGCAGCTTGAATGGACCTTACGAGCAGTACTTC. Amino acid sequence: CASSLNGPYEQYF. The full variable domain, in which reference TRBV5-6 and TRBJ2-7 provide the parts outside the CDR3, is DAGVTQSPTHLIKTRGQQVTLRCSPKSGHDTVSWYQQALGQGPQFIFQYYEEEERQRGNFPDRFSGHQFPNYSSELNVNALLLGDSALYLCASSLNGPYEQYFGPGTRLTVT.

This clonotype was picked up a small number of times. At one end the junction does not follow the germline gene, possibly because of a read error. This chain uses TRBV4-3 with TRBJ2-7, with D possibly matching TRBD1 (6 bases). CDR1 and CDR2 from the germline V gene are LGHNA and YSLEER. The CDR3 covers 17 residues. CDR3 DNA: TGCGCCAGCGGCCAACGTCCGCGACAGGTACTCTCCTACGAGCAGTACTTC. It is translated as CASGQRPRQVLSYEQYF.

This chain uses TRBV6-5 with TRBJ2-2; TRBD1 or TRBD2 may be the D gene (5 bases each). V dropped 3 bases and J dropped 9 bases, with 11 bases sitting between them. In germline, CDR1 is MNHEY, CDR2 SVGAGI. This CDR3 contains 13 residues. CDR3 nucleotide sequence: TGTGCCAGCAGTTATAGCCCGGGGCGGGAGCTGTTTTTT. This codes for CASSYSPGRELFF.

The CDR3 DNA reads TGTGCCTGGAGTGAGGGTATAGGAGGGAATGAGCAGTTCTTC. Translation: CAWSEGIGGNEQFF. The chain recombines TRBV30 with TRBJ2-1; weak D call: TRBD2 (6 bases). V lost 1 base, J lost 7 bases, and 14 bases lay in between. Germline CDR1 reads GTSNPN; CDR2 reads SVGIG (reference sequence). CDR3 size: 14 residues. Full variable domain (outside the CDR3, taken from reference TRBV30 and TRBJ2-1): SQTIHQWPATLVQPVGSPLSLECTVEGTSNPNLYWYRQAAGRGLQLLFYSVGIGQISSEVPQNLSASRPQDRQFILSSKKLLLSDSGFYLCAWSEGIGGNEQFFGPGTRLTVL.

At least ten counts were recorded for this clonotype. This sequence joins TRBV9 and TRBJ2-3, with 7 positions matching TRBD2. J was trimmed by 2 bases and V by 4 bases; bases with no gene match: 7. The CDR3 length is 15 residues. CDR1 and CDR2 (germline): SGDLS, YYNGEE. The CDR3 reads CASSPWAGDTDTQYF. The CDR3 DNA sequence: TGTGCCAGCAGCCCGTGGGCGGGGGACACAGATACGCAGTATTTT.

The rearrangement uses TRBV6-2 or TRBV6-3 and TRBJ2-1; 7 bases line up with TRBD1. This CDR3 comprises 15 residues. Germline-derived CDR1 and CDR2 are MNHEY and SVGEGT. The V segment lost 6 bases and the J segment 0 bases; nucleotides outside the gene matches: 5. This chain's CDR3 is CASRQWDSSYNEQFF. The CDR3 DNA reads TGTGCCAGCAGACAATGGGACAGCTCCTACAATGAGCAGTTCTTC.

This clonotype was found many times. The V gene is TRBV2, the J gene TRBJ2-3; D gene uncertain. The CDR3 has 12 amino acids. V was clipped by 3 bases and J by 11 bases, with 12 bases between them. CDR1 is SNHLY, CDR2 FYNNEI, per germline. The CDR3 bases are TGTGCCAGCAGTGATGAGGCGCTCGGGCAGTATTTT. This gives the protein CASSDEALGQYF.

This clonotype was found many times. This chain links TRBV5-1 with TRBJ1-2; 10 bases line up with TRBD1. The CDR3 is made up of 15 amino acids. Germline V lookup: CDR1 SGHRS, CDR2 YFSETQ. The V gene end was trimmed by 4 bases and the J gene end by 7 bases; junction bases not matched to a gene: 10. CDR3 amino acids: CASSVRQGASPGYTF. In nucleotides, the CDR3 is TGCGCCAGCAGCGTACGACAGGGGGCGTCTCCTGGCTACACCTTC. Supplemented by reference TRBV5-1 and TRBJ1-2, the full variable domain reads KAGVTQTPRYLIKTRGQQVTLSCSPISGHRSVSWYQQTPGQGLQFLFEYFSETQRNKGNFPGRFSGRQFSNSRSEMNVSTLELGDSALYLCASSVRQGASPGYTFGSGTRLTVV.

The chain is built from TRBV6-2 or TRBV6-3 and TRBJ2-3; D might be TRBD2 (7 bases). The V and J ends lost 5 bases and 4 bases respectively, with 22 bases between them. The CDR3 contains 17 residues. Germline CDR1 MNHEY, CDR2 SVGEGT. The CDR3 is CASSQMGVAGAADTQYF. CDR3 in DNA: TGTGCCAGCAGTCAGATGGGGGTGGCGGGGGCAGCAGATACGCAGTATTTT.

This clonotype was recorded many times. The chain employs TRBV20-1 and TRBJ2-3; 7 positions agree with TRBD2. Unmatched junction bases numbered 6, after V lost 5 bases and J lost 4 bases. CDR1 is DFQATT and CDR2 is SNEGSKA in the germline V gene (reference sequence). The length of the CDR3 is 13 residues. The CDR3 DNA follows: TGCAGTGCTTGGACTAGTTCCTCAGATACGCAGTATTTT. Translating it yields CSAWTSSSDTQYF.

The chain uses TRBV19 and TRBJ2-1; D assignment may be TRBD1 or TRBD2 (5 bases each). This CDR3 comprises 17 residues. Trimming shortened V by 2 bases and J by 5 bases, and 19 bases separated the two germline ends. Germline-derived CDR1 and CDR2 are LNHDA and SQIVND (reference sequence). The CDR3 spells CASSIIPGTPWNNEQFF. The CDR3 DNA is TGTGCCAGTAGTATAATTCCCGGGACCCCATGGAACAATGAGCAGTTCTTC.